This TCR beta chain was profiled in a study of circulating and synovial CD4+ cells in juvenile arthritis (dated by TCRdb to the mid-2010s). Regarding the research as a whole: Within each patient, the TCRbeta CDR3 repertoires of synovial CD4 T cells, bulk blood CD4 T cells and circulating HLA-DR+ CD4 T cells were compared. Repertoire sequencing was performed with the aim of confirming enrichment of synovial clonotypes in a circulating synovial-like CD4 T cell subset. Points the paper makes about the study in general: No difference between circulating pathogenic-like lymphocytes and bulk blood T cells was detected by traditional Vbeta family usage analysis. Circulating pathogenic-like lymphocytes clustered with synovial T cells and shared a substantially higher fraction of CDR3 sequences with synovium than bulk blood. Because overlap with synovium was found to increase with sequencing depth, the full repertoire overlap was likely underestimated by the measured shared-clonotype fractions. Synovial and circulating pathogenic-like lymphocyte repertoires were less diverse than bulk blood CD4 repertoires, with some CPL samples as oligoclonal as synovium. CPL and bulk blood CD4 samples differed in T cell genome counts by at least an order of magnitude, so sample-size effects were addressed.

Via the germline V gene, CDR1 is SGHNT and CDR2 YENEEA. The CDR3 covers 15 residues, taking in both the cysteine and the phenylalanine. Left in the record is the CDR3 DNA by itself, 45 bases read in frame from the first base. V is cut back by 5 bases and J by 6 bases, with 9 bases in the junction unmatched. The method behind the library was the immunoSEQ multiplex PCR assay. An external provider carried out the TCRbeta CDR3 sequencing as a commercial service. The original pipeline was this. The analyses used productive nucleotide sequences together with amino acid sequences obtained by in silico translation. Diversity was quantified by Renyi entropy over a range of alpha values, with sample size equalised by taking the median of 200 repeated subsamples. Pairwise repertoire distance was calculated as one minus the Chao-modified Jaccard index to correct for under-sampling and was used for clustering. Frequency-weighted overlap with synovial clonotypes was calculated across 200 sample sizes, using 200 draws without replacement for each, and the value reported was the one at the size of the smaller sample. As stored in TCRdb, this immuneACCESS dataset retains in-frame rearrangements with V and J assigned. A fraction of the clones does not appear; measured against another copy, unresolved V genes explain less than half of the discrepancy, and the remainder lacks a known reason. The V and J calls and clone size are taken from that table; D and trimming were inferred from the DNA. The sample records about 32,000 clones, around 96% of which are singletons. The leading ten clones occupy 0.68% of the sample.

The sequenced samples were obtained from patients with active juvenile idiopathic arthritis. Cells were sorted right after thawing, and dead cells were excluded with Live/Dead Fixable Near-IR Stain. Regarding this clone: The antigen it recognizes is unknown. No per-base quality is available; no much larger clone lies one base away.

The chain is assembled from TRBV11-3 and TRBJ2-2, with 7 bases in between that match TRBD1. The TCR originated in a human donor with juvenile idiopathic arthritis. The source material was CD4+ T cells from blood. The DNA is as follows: TGTGCCAGCAGCGCCCCGACAGGGCGGGCCGGGGAGCTGTTTTTT. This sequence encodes CASSAPTGRAGELFF. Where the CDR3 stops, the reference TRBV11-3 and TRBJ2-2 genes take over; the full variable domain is EAGVVQSPRYKIIEKKQPVAFWCNPISGHNTLYWYLQNLGQGPELLIRYENEEAVDDSQLPKDRFSAERLKGVDSTLKIQPAELGDSAVYLCASSAPTGRAGELFFGEGSRLTVL.